The 5 T cell receptor beta chains listed next were all sequenced from one sample in a study of blood T cells in healthy people across ages. The use of a sample-barcoded 5' primer and a J-beta primer mix characterized a second PCR of about 7 to 12 cycles. TCRdb reprocessed the 5' RACE reads with MiXCR, giving one entry per CDR3 protein. The repertoire holds fewer than 650,000 distinct CDR3 sequences, with about a quarter as singletons. These records were also assigned to another study, of T cells of mothers and their children.

Material: blood. The source is a boy between 2 and 10 years old in good health.

CDR3 residues: CSAIAGGSSYNEQFF. The CDR3 DNA reads as TGCAGTGCTATAGCGGGAGGGAGCTCCTACAATGAGCAGTTCTTC. The chain uses TRBV20-1 and TRBJ2-1; 11 bases are a match to TRBD2. J was trimmed by 0 bases and V by 4 bases; bases with no gene match: 2. The CDR3 is 15 amino acids. Per the germline V gene, CDR1 is DFQATT and CDR2 is SNEGSKA (reference sequence).

This clonotype has just one count. This chain joins TRBV6-6 and TRBJ2-7; TRBD1 matches at 7 bases. Germline V gene sequence: CDR1 MNHNY, CDR2 SVGAGI (reference sequence). V shed 8 bases and J 5 bases; nucleotides not matched to a gene: 9. CDR3 size: 13 residues. The CDR3 sequence: CASALRGYHEQYF. CDR3 nucleotides: TGTGCCAGCGCCCTCAGGGGGTACCACGAGCAGTACTTC.

The chain carries TRBV7-9 and TRBJ1-1; D ambiguous. Germline values: CDR1 SEHNR, CDR2 FQNEAQ (reference sequence). This CDR3 is built from 14 residues. The V gene lost 5 bases and the J gene lost 1 base, with 11 bases spanning the gap. The CDR3 DNA reads as TGTGCCAGCAGCGTCCACGATCAGAACACTGAAGCTTTCTTT. As protein: CASSVHDQNTEAFF.

The rearrangement joins TRBV13 to TRBJ1-1; D gene ambiguous. Looked up from germline, CDR1 is PRHDT and CDR2 is FYEKMQ (reference sequence). CDR3 length equals 16 residues. V lost 4 bases to trimming and J lost 1 base, with 16 bases between them. CDR3 in DNA: TGTGCCAGCAGCTCCTACAGTCTTCGGGCGAACACTGAAGCTTTCTTT. It codes for CASSSYSLRANTEAFF.

J is TRBJ2-5 and V is TRBV18; 8 bases agree with TRBD2. Germline lookup yields CDR1 KGHSH and CDR2 LQKENI. The length of the CDR3 is 16 residues. With V trimmed by 1 base and J by 0 bases, 4 bases remained unmatched. The CDR3 DNA follows: TGTGCCAGCTCACCACGGCGACTAGCGAACCAAGAGACCCAGTACTTC. Amino acids: CASSPRRLANQETQYF.